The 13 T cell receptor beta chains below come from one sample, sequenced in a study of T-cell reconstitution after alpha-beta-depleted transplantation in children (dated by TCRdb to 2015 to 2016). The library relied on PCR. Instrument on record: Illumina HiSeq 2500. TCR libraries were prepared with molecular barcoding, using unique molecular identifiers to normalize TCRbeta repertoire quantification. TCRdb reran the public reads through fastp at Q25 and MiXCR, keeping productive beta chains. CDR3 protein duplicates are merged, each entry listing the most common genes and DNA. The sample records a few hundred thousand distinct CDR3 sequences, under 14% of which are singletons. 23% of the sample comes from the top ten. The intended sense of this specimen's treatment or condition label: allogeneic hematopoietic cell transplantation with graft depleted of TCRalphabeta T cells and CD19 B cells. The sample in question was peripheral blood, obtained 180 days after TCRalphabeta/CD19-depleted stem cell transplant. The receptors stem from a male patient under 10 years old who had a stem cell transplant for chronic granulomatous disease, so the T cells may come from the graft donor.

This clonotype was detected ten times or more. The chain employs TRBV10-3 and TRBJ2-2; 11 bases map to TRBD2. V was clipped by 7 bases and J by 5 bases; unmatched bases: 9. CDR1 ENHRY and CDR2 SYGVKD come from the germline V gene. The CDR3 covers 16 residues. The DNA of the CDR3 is TGTGCCATCACTGTCACTAGCGGGAGAGGGACCGGGGAGCTGTTTTTT. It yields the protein CAITVTSGRGTGELFF.

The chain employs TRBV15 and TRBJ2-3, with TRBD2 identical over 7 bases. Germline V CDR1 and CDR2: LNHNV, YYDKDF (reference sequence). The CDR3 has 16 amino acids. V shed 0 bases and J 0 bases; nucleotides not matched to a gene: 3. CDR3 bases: TGTGCCACCAGCAGAGATTCGCGGGGGAGCACAGATACGCAGTATTTT. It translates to CATSRDSRGSTDTQYF.

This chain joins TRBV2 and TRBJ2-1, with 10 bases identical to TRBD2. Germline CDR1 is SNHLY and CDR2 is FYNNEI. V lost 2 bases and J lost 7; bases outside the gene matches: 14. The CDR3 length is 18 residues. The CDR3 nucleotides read TGTGCCAGCAGTGAATTTCCCCCGCGGAGCGGGAGGGGAAATGAGCAGTTCTTC. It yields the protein CASSEFPPRSGRGNEQFF.

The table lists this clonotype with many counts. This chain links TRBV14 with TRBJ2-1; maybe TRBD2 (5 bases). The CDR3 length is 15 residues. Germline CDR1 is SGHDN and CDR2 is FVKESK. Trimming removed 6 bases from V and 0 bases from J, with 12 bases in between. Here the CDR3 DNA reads TGTGCCAGCAGGGAGGCTTCCAGCTCCTACAATGAGCAGTTCTTC. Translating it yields CASREASSSYNEQFF.

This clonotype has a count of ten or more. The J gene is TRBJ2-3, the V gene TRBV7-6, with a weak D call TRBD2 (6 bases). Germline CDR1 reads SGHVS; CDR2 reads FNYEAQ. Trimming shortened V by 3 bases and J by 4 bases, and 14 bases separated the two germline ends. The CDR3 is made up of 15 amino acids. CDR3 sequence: CASSFGGPLPDTQYF. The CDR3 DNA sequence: TGTGCCAGCAGCTTTGGAGGGCCTCTACCAGATACGCAGTATTTT.

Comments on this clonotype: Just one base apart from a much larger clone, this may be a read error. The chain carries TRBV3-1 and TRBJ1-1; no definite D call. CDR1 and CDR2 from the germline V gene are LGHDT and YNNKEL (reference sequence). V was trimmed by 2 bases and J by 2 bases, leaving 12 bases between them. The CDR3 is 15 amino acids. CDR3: CASSQLHTANTEAFF. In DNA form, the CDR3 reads TGTGCCAGCAGCCAACTCCATACAGCCAACACTGAAGCTTTCTTT.

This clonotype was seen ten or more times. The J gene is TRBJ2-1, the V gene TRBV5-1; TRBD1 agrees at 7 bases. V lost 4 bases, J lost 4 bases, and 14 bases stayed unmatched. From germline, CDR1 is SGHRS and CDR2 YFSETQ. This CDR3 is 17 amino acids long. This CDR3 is CASSPRIGGWGYNEQFF. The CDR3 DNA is TGCGCCAGCAGCCCCCGAATAGGGGGCTGGGGGTACAATGAGCAGTTCTTC. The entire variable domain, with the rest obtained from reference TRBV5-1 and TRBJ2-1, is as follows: KAGVTQTPRYLIKTRGQQVTLSCSPISGHRSVSWYQQTPGQGLQFLFEYFSETQRNKGNFPGRFSGRQFSNSRSEMNVSTLELGDSALYLCASSPRIGGWGYNEQFFGPGTRLTVL.

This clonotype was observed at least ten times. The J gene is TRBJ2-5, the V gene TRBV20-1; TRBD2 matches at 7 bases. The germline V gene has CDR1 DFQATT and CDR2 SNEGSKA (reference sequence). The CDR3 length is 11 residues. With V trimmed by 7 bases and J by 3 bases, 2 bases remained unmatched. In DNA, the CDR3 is TGCAGTGGTGGGGGGGAAGAGACCCAGTACTTC. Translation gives CSGGGEETQYF.

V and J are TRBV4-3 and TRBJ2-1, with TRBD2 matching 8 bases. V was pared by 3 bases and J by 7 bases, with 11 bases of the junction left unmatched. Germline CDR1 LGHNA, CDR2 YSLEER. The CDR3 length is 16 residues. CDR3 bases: TGCGCCAGCAGCCACCTTAGCGGGGCCGGAAAGAATGAGCAGTTCTTC. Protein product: CASSHLSGAGKNEQFF.

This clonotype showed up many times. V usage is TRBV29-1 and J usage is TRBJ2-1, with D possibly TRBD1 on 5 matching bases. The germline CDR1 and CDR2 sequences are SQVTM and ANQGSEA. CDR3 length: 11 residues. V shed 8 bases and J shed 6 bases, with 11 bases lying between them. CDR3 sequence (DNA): TGCAGCTCCAGGGTGGGCAATGAGCAGTTCTTC. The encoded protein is CSSRVGNEQFF.

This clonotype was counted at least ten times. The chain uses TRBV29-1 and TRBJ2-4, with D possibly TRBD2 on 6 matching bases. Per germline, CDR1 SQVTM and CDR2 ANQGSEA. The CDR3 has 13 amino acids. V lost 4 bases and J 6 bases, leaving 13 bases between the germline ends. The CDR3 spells CSVVGAGSNIQYF. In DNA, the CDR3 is TGCAGCGTTGTAGGTGCGGGGTCAAACATTCAGTACTTC.

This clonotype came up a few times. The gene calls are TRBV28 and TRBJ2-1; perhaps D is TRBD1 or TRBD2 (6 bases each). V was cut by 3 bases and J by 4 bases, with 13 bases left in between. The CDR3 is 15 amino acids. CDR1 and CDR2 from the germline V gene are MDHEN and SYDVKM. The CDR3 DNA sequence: TGTGCCAGCAGTTTTAGGGGGGAGAAGTACAATGAGCAGTTCTTC. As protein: CASSFRGEKYNEQFF.

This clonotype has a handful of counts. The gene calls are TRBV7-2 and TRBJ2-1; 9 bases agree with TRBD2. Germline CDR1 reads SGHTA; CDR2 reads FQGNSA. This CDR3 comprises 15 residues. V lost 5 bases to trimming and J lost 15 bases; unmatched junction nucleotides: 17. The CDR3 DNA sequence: TGTGCCAGCAGCCCTTGGGCTAGCGGGGATCTTCCCAGGTTCTTC. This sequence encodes CASSPWASGDLPRFF.